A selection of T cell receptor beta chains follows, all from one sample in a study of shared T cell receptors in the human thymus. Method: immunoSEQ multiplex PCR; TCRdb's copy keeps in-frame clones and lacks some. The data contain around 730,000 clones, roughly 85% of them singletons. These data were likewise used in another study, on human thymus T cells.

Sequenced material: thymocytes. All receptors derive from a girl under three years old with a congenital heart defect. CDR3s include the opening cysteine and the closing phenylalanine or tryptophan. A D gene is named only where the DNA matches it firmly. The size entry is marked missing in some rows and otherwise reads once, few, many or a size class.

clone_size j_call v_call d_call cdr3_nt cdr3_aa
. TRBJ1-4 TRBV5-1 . TGCGCCAGCAGCTTGGCCGGGCCCGAGGGTAATGAAAAACTGTTTTTT CASSLAGPEGNEKLFF
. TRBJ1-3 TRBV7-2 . TGTGCCAGCACCCTTAGTCAGGGTCGAGACTCTGGAAACACCATATATTTT CASTLSQGRDSGNTIYF
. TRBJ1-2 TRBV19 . TGTGCCAGTAGTATCAGGGGCTATGGCTACACCTTC CASSIRGYGYTF
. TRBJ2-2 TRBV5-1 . TGCGCCAGCAGCTTTGAGTTCAACACCGGGGAGCTGTTTTTT CASSFEFNTGELFF
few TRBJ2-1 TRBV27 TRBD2 TGTGCCAGCAGTTCAGCTAGCGGGGGGGCCCATTACAATGAGCAGTTCTTC CASSSASGGAHYNEQFF
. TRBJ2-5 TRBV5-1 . TGCGCCAGCAGCTTCATCCAGTCAGAGACCCAGTACTTC CASSFIQSETQYF
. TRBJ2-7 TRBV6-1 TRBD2 TGTGCCAGCAGAATAGCGGGGAGCTCCTACGAGCAGTACTTC CASRIAGSSYEQYF
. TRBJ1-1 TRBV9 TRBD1 TGTGCCAGCAGCCCCGAGACAGGGACGAACACTGAAGCTTTCTTT CASSPETGTNTEAFF
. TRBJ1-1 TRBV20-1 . TGCAGTGCGATAAGCGGAGAAGCTTTCTTT CSAISGEAFF
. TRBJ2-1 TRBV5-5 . TGTGCCAGCAGCTGCCAACAGGACCTCCGACCCCTTCTTTACAATGAGCAGTTCTTC CASSCQQDLRPLLYNEQFF
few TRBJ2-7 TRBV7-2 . TGTGCCAGCAGCCTCGCTCGTCCGGGTTTAAGGTACGAGCAGTACTTC CASSLARPGLRYEQYF
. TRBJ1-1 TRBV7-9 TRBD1 TGTGCCAGCAGCTTAAAGGGGGCCACTGAAGCTTTCTTT CASSLKGATEAFF
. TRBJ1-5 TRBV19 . TGTGCCAGTAGTATTCTTAATCAGCCCCAGCATTTT CASSILNQPQHF
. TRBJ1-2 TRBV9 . TGTGCCAGCAGCGTAGCTAAAGGGGAAGGTTATGGCTACACCTTC CASSVAKGEGYGYTF
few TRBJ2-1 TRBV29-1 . TGCAGCGTTGAAGACCGACCAGACATGCGCTCCTACAATGAGCAGTTCTTC CSVEDRPDMRSYNEQFF
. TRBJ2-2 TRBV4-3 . TGCGCCAGCAGCCAAGATAAGCCCGCGAACACCGGGGAGCTGTTTTTT CASSQDKPANTGELFF
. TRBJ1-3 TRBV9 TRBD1 TGTGCCAGCAGCGGCCTCCGGACAGGGTCCCCAGGAAACACCATATATTTT CASSGLRTGSPGNTIYF
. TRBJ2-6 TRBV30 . TGTGCCTGGAGTCCTAAGGACAGCTCTGGGGCCAACGTCCTGACTTTC CAWSPKDSSGANVLTF
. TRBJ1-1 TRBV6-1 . TGTGCCAGCAGTGGAGAAAAAAATGAGGCGCAGAACACTGAAGCTTTCTTT CASSGEKNEAQNTEAFF
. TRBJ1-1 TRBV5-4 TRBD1 TGTGCAGTCAGAGAGGGGGCTGTGAACACTGAAGCTTTCTTT CAVREGAVNTEAFF
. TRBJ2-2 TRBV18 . TGTGCCAGCTCACCACCGAGGAACACCGGGGAGCTGTTTTTT CASSPPRNTGELFF
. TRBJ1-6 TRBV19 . TGTGCCAGTCGTATCGGACGGGAGAGCTCCTATAATTCACCCCTCCACTTT CASRIGRESSYNSPLHF
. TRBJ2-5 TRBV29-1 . TGCAGCGTACCGACCCCTAGGACCCAGTACTTC CSVPTPRTQYF
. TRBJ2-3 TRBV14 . TGTGCCAGCAGCCAAGACCGGACAGATACGCAGTATTTT CASSQDRTDTQYF
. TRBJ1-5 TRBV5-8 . TGTGCCAGCAGCCCAGGCGAACGGAATCAGCCCCAGCATTTT CASSPGERNQPQHF
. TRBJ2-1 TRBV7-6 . TGTGCCAGCAGCTTAGCGCCCCAAGCCTCCTACAATGAGCAGTTCTTC CASSLAPQASYNEQFF
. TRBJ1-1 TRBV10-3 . TGTGCCATCAGGGGGGAGGACACTGAAGCTTTCTTT CAIRGEDTEAFF
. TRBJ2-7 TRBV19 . TGTGCCACTTCTAGGGGCTCAGCCTACGAGCAGTACTTC CATSRGSAYEQYF